The rows below give T cell receptor beta chains drawn from one sample of a study of cytomegalovirus exposure and HLA in healthy donors. Generated by immunoSEQ multiplex PCR, the TCRdb table keeps only in-frame clones and is missing some. The data show about 98,000 clones, less than 85% seen once. The sequenced sample consisted of PBMCs. The origin of the receptors is a male donor in good health and CMV-seronegative. The CDR3 runs from the conserved cysteine through the conserved F or W. D genes are given only for firm matches. Clone size appears in some rows only: once, few, many, or a class for an expanded clone.

-	few	TRBJ2-5	TRBV7-6	TGTGCCAGCAGCCCAGTCCAAGAGACCCAGTACTTC	CASSPVQETQYF
TRBD1	-	TRBJ1-2	TRBV4-3	TGCGCCAGCAGCCAAGATCCGGGACAGAACTATGGCTACACCTTC	CASSQDPGQNYGYTF
TRBD2	-	TRBJ2-1	TRBV14	TGTGCCAGCAGCCAAGAGCGGCTAGCGGGCTACAATGAGCAGTTCTTC	CASSQERLAGYNEQFF
-	-	TRBJ2-2	TRBV4-1	TGCGCCAGCAGAGCGACGGGGGTGAACACCGGGGAGCTGTTTTTT	CASRATGVNTGELFF
TRBD1	-	TRBJ1-5	TRBV28	TGTGCCAGCGGGACAGACTATCAGCCCCAGCATTTT	CASGTDYQPQHF
TRBD1	-	TRBJ2-2	TRBV10-3	TGTGCCATCGGGCCGGCAGGGGGAGCCAACACCGGGGAGCTGTTTTTT	CAIGPAGGANTGELFF
-	-	TRBJ1-5	TRBV27	TGTGCCAGCAGTTTATTCCTCCAGGGGCGAGATCAGCCCCAGCATTTT	CASSLFLQGRDQPQHF
TRBD2	-	TRBJ2-7	TRBV28	TGTGCCAGCAGACCCGTGACTAGCGGGAGCCCCGAGCAGTACTTC	CASRPVTSGSPEQYF
TRBD1	once	TRBJ2-7	TRBV6-6	TGTGCCAGCAGTTACGGGACAGTGGTCGACGAGCAGTACTTC	CASSYGTVVDEQYF
-	-	TRBJ2-1	TRBV5-1	TGCGCCAGCAGCTTCGGGACAGAGCAGTTCTTC	CASSFGTEQFF
TRBD1	-	TRBJ2-7	TRBV4-1	TGCGCCAGCAGCCAAGGGGACAGGGAACCCTACGAGCAGTACTTC	CASSQGDREPYEQYF
-	-	TRBJ2-3	TRBV10-3	TGTGCCATCAGTGGAGGGCAGCCTGGGACAGATACGCAGTATTTT	CAISGGQPGTDTQYF
-	few	TRBJ1-2	TRBV28	TGTGCCAGCAGTCCTAACGACAGGCCCTACTATGGCTACACCTTC	CASSPNDRPYYGYTF
TRBD2	-	TRBJ2-5	TRBV5-6	TGTGCCAGCAGCCGCGGGGGTGGCGAGACCCAGTACTTC	CASSRGGGETQYF
-	-	TRBJ2-7	TRBV5-1	TGCGCCAGCAGCCCGGTTTCGGCTAGCGCCATCTACGAGCAGTACTTC	CASSPVSASAIYEQYF
TRBD2	few	TRBJ2-1	TRBV30	TGTGCCTGGAGGCCCCGGGCTAGCGGTGAGCAGTTCTTC	CAWRPRASGEQFF
TRBD1	few	TRBJ1-4	TRBV27	TGTGCCAGCAGTTCGGGACAGCCGTTTGGTGAAAAACTGTTTTTT	CASSSGQPFGEKLFF
TRBD1	-	TRBJ1-2	TRBV4-3	TGCGCCAGCAGCCAAGTTACAGGGGCTAGTGGCTACACCTTC	CASSQVTGASGYTF
TRBD2	-	TRBJ2-1	TRBV28	TGTGCCAGCAGTTTCCAACTCACTAGCGTTGGGTGGGGTGAGCAGTTCTTC	CASSFQLTSVGWGEQFF
TRBD1	-	TRBJ1-4	TRBV7-2	TGTGCCAGCAGCCCAGGACAGGAGGAGAATGAAAAACTGTTTTTT	CASSPGQEENEKLFF
-	few	TRBJ1-5	TRBV9	TGTGCCAGCAGCGTAGGCGTGTCGGGGCAGCCCCAGCATTTT	CASSVGVSGQPQHF
TRBD2	few	TRBJ2-2	TRBV27	TGTGCCAGCAGGATAATAGGGACTATAAACACCGGGGAGCTGTTTTTT	CASRIIGTINTGELFF
-	-	TRBJ1-2	TRBV4-3	TGCGCCAGCAGCCAAGGAACAGGAGTGGGCTACACCTTC	CASSQGTGVGYTF
-	-	TRBJ1-1	TRBV7-8	TGTGCCAGCAGCTCGACAGGGAACACTGAAGCTTTCTTT	CASSSTGNTEAFF
-	-	TRBJ1-4	TRBV4-3	TGCGCCAGCAGCCAAGGTTATAATGAAAAACTGTTTTTT	CASSQGYNEKLFF
-	-	TRBJ1-1	TRBV7-3	TGTGCCAGCAGCTTAATCGGGGGAAACACTGAAGCTTTCTTT	CASSLIGGNTEAFF
-	-	TRBJ2-7	TRBV28	TGTGCCAGCAGTTTAGAGCGGGCACCCTACGAGCAGTACTTC	CASSLERAPYEQYF
TRBD2	-	TRBJ2-1	TRBV5-1	TGCGCCAGCAGCGCCGGGACTAGCGGTAATTCCTACAATGAGCAGTTCTTC	CASSAGTSGNSYNEQFF
TRBD1	-	TRBJ2-3	TRBV28	TGTGCCAGCAGTTTACTCATCGTGAACAGGGGGCGGGCAGATACGCAGTATTTT	CASSLLIVNRGRADTQYF
-	few	TRBJ2-4	TRBV27	TGTGCCAGCAGTTTTCAGCTCACCGGGGGAAACATTCAGTACTTC	CASSFQLTGGNIQYF
TRBD2	few	TRBJ2-7	TRBV7-2	TGTGCCAGCAGCTTAGGGGCTAGCGGGAGGACCAGCTCCTACGAGCAGTACTTC	CASSLGASGRTSSYEQYF
TRBD1	-	TRBJ1-2	TRBV29-1	TGCAGCGTTGAAGATCCTTTAGGGGGCCCCGGCTATGGCTACACCTTC	CSVEDPLGGPGYGYTF
-	-	TRBJ1-1	TRBV4-3	TGCGCCAGCAGCCAAGATCTCGGAGGGGAAGCTTTCTTT	CASSQDLGGEAFF
TRBD1	few	TRBJ2-1	TRBV6-1	TGTGCCAGCAGTGAAAGACAGGGGCCATATGAGCAGTTCTTC	CASSERQGPYEQFF
-	once	TRBJ1-1	TRBV19	TGTGCCAGTAGTATTCGTCACACTGAAGCTTTCTTT	CASSIRHTEAFF
TRBD1	-	TRBJ1-2	TRBV9	TGTGCCAGCAGCGTAGCTACAGGGGGAGGCTACACCTTC	CASSVATGGGYTF
TRBD2	few	TRBJ2-5	TRBV19	TGTGCCAGTAGTATTAGGGGCCTAGCGGGAAGGGCCCCAGAGACCCAGTACTTC	CASSIRGLAGRAPETQYF
TRBD2	few	TRBJ2-5	TRBV30	TGTGCCTGGGGGAGGGACTTCGCCGAAGAGACCCAGTACTTC	CAWGRDFAEETQYF
TRBD1	-	TRBJ1-2	TRBV30	TGTGCCTGGAGTACGACAGGGGAAGATGGCTACACCTTC	CAWSTTGEDGYTF
-	-	TRBJ2-5	TRBV29-1	TGCAGCGTTGAACTCCCAGGGACTGGGGCCCAGTACTTC	CSVELPGTGAQYF
TRBD2	-	TRBJ2-1	TRBV4-1	TGCGCCAGCAGCCAATCCAGCGGGAGTTCCTACAATGAGCAGTTCTTC	CASSQSSGSSYNEQFF
TRBD1	-	TRBJ2-2	TRBV10-3	TGTGCCATCAGAGAACAGGGGGCGAACACCGGGGAGCTGTTTTTT	CAIREQGANTGELFF
-	-	TRBJ1-1	TRBV5-1	TGCGCCAGCAGCTTCGTCTCCACGGTTGCTGAAGCTTTCTTT	CASSFVSTVAEAFF
TRBD2	few	TRBJ2-7	TRBV28	TGTGCCAGCAGTGACTCTCCCGGACTAGGGTCCCTCTCCTACGAGCAGTACTTC	CASSDSPGLGSLSYEQYF
-	-	TRBJ1-5	TRBV5-4	TGTGCCAGCAGCCCGGGGGGGAATCAGCCCCAGCATTTT	CASSPGGNQPQHF
TRBD2	-	TRBJ2-1	TRBV7-9	TGTTCCAGCAGCTTAGAGACTAGCGAGCAGTTCTTC	CSSSLETSEQFF
-	-	TRBJ2-7	TRBV27	TGTGCCAGCAGTTCAAAAGTCTCCTACGAGCAGTACTTC	CASSSKVSYEQYF
TRBD2	medium-sized	TRBJ2-1	TRBV6-4	TGTGCCAGCAGTGACTCGACTAGCGGGAGCAATGAGCAGTTCTTC	CASSDSTSGSNEQFF
TRBD2	once	TRBJ2-7	TRBV10-3	TGTGCCATCGGGGGGAGGGCGGGAGACTTTTACGAGCAGTACTTC	CAIGGRAGDFYEQYF
TRBD1	-	TRBJ2-7	TRBV28	TGTGCCAGCAGTTACGGGCAGGGGGTCGAGCAGTACTTC	CASSYGQGVEQYF